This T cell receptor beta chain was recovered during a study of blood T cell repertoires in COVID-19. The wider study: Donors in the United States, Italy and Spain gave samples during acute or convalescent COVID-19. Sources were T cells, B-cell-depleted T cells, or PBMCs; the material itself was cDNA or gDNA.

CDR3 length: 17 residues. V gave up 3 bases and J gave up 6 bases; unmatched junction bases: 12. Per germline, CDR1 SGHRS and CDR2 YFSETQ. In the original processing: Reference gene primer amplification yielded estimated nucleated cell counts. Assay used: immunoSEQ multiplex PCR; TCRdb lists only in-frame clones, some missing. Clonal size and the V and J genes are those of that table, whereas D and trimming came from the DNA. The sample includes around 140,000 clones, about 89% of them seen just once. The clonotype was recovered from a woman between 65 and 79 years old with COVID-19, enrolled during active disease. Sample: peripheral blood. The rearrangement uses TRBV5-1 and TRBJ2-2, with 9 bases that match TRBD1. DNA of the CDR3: TGCGCCAGCAGCTCCGGCCCGGGACAGGGTAGCGCCGGGGAGCTGTTTTTT. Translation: CASSSGPGQGSAGELFF.